Shown below are 28 T cell receptor beta chains from a single sample sequenced in a study of T cells after yellow fever vaccination. One entry per CDR3 protein results from TCRdb running MiXCR on the 5' RACE reads. The sample contains approximately 69,000 distinct CDR3 sequences, around 5% of which appear only once. The source was CD4+ T cells sorted from PBMCs, collected around 15 days after the first yellow fever vaccination. The receptors were sampled from a man younger than 35 who received the YFV17D yellow fever vaccine.

Many counts were recorded for this clonotype. In DNA, the CDR3 is TGTGCCAGCAGGGACCCGAACCAAGAGACCCAGTACTTC. Protein sequence: CASRDPNQETQYF. The genes are TRBV28 and TRBJ2-5; D gene ambiguous. V lost 6 bases, J lost 0 bases, and 8 bases lay in between. The CDR3 is 13 amino acids. The V gene's germline CDR1 is MDHEN and CDR2 SYDVKM.

This clonotype was seen at least ten times. The chain joins TRBV7-9 to TRBJ2-3; D gene uncertain. The length of the CDR3 is 14 residues. Trimming left V 1 base short and J 5 bases short, with 10 bases between. Germline CDR1 SEHNR, CDR2 FQNEAQ (reference sequence). The DNA of the CDR3 is TGTGCCAGCAGCTTAGGGTTCGTCTTAGATACGCAGTATTTT. It encodes CASSLGFVLDTQYF.

This clonotype has a count of ten or more. This chain links TRBV5-1 with TRBJ2-1, with a possible D match to TRBD2 (5 bases). From germline, CDR1 is SGHRS and CDR2 YFSETQ. This CDR3 contains 15 residues. Deletions cut 1 base from V and 9 bases from J, with 17 bases between. The CDR3 protein is CASSLILRVEGEQFF. CDR3 nucleotides: TGCGCCAGCAGCTTGATATTGAGGGTCGAGGGTGAGCAGTTCTTC.

The CDR3 sequence is CASSVTPPNTQYF. CDR3 nucleotides: TGCGCCAGCAGTGTCACACCCCCAAATACGCAGTATTTT. The chain has TRBV5-1 and TRBJ2-3; D remains ambiguous. The CDR3 consists of 13 residues. Trimming stripped 5 bases from V and 7 bases from J, with 14 bases between. CDR1 and CDR2 from the germline V gene are SGHRS and YFSETQ.

V and J are TRBV7-2 and TRBJ1-3; D uncertain. The V end was cut by 4 bases, the J end by 0 bases, with 13 bases between. Germline CDR1 SGHTA, CDR2 FQGNSA. The CDR3 loop spans 16 amino acids. For the CDR3, the DNA is TGTGCCAGCAGCTCACTAGGAGCCCACTCTGGAAACACCATATATTTT. Translation gives CASSSLGAHSGNTIYF. The full variable domain, with the rest looked up from reference TRBV7-2 and TRBJ1-3, is GAGVSQSPSNKVTEKGKDVELRCDPISGHTALYWYRQSLGQGLEFLIYFQGNSAPDKSGLPSDRFSAERTGGSVSTLTIQRTQQEDSAVYLCASSSLGAHSGNTIYFGEGSWLTVV.

This clonotype has at least ten counts. The V call is TRBV10-3, the J call TRBJ1-2, with D possibly being TRBD1 (6 bases). The CDR3 is 11 residues long. Germline CDR1 and CDR2: ENHRY and SYGVKD. The germline V and J ends were trimmed by 8 bases and 4 bases, with 8 bases remaining between them. The CDR3 reads CAISTGYGYTF. The CDR3 DNA is TGTGCCATCTCGACAGGCTATGGCTACACCTTC.

This clonotype was recorded at least ten times. V and J are TRBV18 and TRBJ2-1; TRBD1 agrees at 8 bases. This CDR3 contains 14 residues. Germline CDR1 reads KGHSH; CDR2 reads LQKENI. V shed 5 bases and J 5 bases; nucleotides not matched to a gene: 5. The CDR3 DNA reads as TGTGCCAGCTCAGTGAGACAGGGGAACAATGAGCAGTTCTTC. Amino acids: CASSVRQGNNEQFF.

Regarding this clonotype: A read error may be the cause here, since a much bigger clone is one base away. For the CDR3, the DNA is TGCGCCAGCAGCCAAGCACAGTGCGGCGGCTACACCTTC. Translation gives CASSQAQCGGYTF. The chain employs TRBV4-3 and TRBJ1-2; unclear D gene. This CDR3 has 13 residues. CDR1 is LGHNA and CDR2 is YSLEER in the germline V gene. The germline V and J ends were trimmed by 1 base and 8 bases, with 11 bases remaining between them.

In regard to this clonotype: A much larger clone lies one base from this, so it may be a read error. The chain joins TRBV5-1 to TRBJ2-2; TRBD1 matches at 8 bases. The CDR3 runs 16 residues. CDR1 SGHRS and CDR2 YFSETQ come from the germline V gene. This chain's CDR3 is CACSSGTGPLTGELFF. Written as DNA, the CDR3 is TGCGCCTGCAGCTCCGGGACAGGCCCGTTGACCGGGGAGCTGTTTTTT. Supplemented by reference TRBV5-1 and TRBJ2-2, the full variable domain reads KAGVTQTPRYLIKTRGQQVTLSCSPISGHRSVSWYQQTPGQGLQFLFEYFSETQRNKGNFPGRFSGRQFSNSRSEMNVSTLELGDSALYLCACSSGTGPLTGELFFGEGSRLTVL.

This clonotype was recorded at least ten times. The J gene is TRBJ2-5, the V gene TRBV5-6; D is unclear. The CDR3 spans 14 residues. The germline V and J ends were trimmed by 1 base and 1 base, with 8 bases remaining between them. Germline V gene data show CDR1 as SGHDT and CDR2 as YYEEEE. The CDR3 DNA is TGTGCCAGCAGCTTGTTTGACTCCCAAGAGACCCAGTACTTC. Protein product: CASSLFDSQETQYF.

This clonotype was detected ten times or more. The chain uses TRBV6-5 and TRBJ1-1; a possible D gene is TRBD1 (5 bases). V lost 3 bases, J lost 4 bases, and 12 bases lay in between. This CDR3 has 14 amino acids. From germline, CDR1 is MNHEY and CDR2 SVGAGI. CDR3 residues: CASSYSWQGTEAFF. As DNA, the CDR3 is TGTGCCAGCAGTTATAGCTGGCAGGGCACTGAAGCTTTCTTT.

The sample holds many counts of this clonotype. This chain connects TRBV5-1 to TRBJ2-5; 7 nucleotides align to TRBD1. Germline CDR1 SGHRS, CDR2 YFSETQ. The CDR3 totals 17 residues. The V segment lost 4 bases and the J segment 2 bases; nucleotides outside the gene matches: 14. CDR3 sequence: CASSPGQTLTIQETQYF. The CDR3 nucleotides read TGCGCCAGCAGCCCGGGACAGACCCTAACTATACAAGAGACCCAGTACTTC.

This clonotype was recorded many times. The chain has TRBV20-1 and TRBJ1-6, with TRBD1 as a possible D gene (5 bases). CDR1 is DFQATT and CDR2 is SNEGSKA in the germline V gene (reference sequence). The CDR3 is made up of 14 amino acids. Trimming shortened V by 0 bases and J by 7 bases, and 10 bases separated the two germline ends. CDR3 protein: CSARDFQGNSPLHF. The CDR3 region has the DNA TGCAGTGCTAGAGATTTCCAGGGAAATTCACCCCTCCACTTT.

This clonotype was picked up many times. The gene calls are TRBV7-2 and TRBJ2-5, with TRBD2 identical over 7 bases. CDR3 length: 15 amino acids. CDR1 is SGHTA, CDR2 FQGNSA, per germline. V lost 0 bases, J lost 2 bases, and 3 bases stayed unmatched. The CDR3, as DNA: TGTGCCAGCAGCTTAGCGTGGGGGGGGCAAGAGACCCAGTACTTC. It is translated as CASSLAWGGQETQYF.

This clonotype came up many times. The rearrangement joins TRBV7-6 to TRBJ2-3; 9 bases fit TRBD2. Germline loops: CDR1 SGHVS, CDR2 FNYEAQ. The CDR3 spans 16 residues. Trimming took 2 bases from V and 2 from J; bases not matched to a gene: 5. This CDR3 is CASSLLAGTFTDTQYF. CDR3 sequence (DNA): TGTGCCAGCAGCTTACTAGCGGGGACCTTCACAGATACGCAGTATTTT. Based on the CDR3 plus reference TRBV7-6 and TRBJ2-3, the full variable domain is GAGVSQSPRYKVTKRGQDVALRCDPISGHVSLYWYRQALGQGPEFLTYFNYEAQQDKSGLPNDRFSAERPEGSISTLTIQRTEQRDSAMYRCASSLLAGTFTDTQYFGPGTRLTVL.

At least ten counts were recorded for this clonotype. The chain combines TRBV6-1 with TRBJ1-1; 7 nucleotides match TRBD1. The CDR3 consists of 15 residues. Germline CDR1 MNHNS, CDR2 SASEGT. J lost 11 bases, V lost 1 base, and 13 bases had no gene match. The CDR3 region has the DNA TGTGCCAGCAGTGAAGGGGCAGGGGGAATTTGGGGGGCTTTCTTT. It translates to CASSEGAGGIWGAFF.

This clonotype has at least ten counts. The chain's CDR3 is CASSSQGVELFF. CDR3 DNA sequence: TGTGCCAGCAGCTCGCAGGGTGTGGAGCTGTTTTTT. The chain employs TRBV7-2 and TRBJ2-2, with a weak D call TRBD1 (5 bases). V lost 4 bases, J lost 10 bases, and 10 bases lay in between. This CDR3 region has 12 residues. Looked up from germline, CDR1 is SGHTA and CDR2 is FQGNSA.

This clonotype occurred many times. This sequence joins TRBV5-5 and TRBJ2-3; either TRBD1 or TRBD2 may supply D (5 bases each). The V end lost 4 bases, the J end lost 3 bases, and 15 bases lay between the germline ends. Germline V CDR1 and CDR2: SGHKS, YYEKEE (reference sequence). The CDR3 sequence is 15 residues long. The CDR3 DNA sequence: TGTGCCAGCAGCCTGACGGGACCGCATACAGATACGCAGTATTTT. Its translation is CASSLTGPHTDTQYF.

This clonotype has ten or more counts. The chain employs TRBV20-1 and TRBJ1-2; D gene uncertain. Germline values: CDR1 DFQATT, CDR2 SNEGSKA (reference sequence). CDR3 length: 13 residues. The V end was cut by 3 bases, the J end by 6 bases, with 14 bases between. The CDR3 spells CSASGRAGDGYTF. CDR3 DNA sequence: TGCAGTGCTAGTGGTCGTGCCGGCGATGGCTACACCTTC.

This clonotype was detected ten times or more. The V and J genes are TRBV10-2 and TRBJ2-5, with D maybe TRBD2 (6 bases). V lost 2 bases and J 0 bases, leaving 16 bases between the germline ends. CDR3 length: 17 amino acids. Germline-derived CDR1 and CDR2 are WSHSY and SAAADI. CDR3 loop: CASSEGSGWGDQETQYF. The CDR3, as DNA: TGCGCCAGCAGTGAGGGGTCCGGATGGGGGGACCAAGAGACCCAGTACTTC.

This clonotype came up many times. The chain joins TRBV5-6 to TRBJ1-1, with 7 nucleotides matching TRBD1. Per the germline V gene, CDR1 is SGHDT and CDR2 is YYEEEE. Trimming at V came to 3 bases and at J to 1 base, leaving 3 bases not matched to a gene. The CDR3 length is 14 residues. The CDR3 sequence: CASSSGQANTEAFF. The CDR3 coding sequence is TGTGCCAGCAGCTCAGGACAGGCGAACACTGAAGCTTTCTTT.

Ten or more counts support this clonotype. The chain is built from TRBV6-2 or TRBV6-3 and TRBJ2-7; D remains ambiguous. Germline CDR1 is MNHEY and CDR2 is SVGEGT. CDR3 size: 13 residues. The germline V and J ends were trimmed by 0 bases and 7 bases, with 10 bases remaining between them. The CDR3 spells CASSYSKGWEQYV. CDR3 nucleotides: TGTGCCAGCAGTTACTCGAAAGGGTGGGAGCAGTACGTC.

The sample holds many counts of this clonotype. The V and J genes are TRBV5-1 and TRBJ1-1, with D possibly TRBD1 on 5 matching bases. The V gene lost 2 bases and the J gene lost 0 bases, with 11 bases spanning the gap. The germline CDR1 and CDR2 sequences are SGHRS and YFSETQ. The CDR3 loop spans 15 amino acids. The CDR3, as DNA: TGCGCCAGCAGCTTCCGGCCAGGGTTGAACACTGAAGCTTTCTTT. It yields the protein CASSFRPGLNTEAFF.

At least ten counts were recorded for this clonotype. The chain carries TRBV5-1 and TRBJ1-2; D is undetermined. Germline V gene sequence: CDR1 SGHRS, CDR2 YFSETQ. Trimming stripped 1 base from V and 1 base from J, with 8 bases between. This CDR3 spans 14 amino acids. CDR3 amino acids: CASSLTADNYGYTF. The CDR3 DNA is TGCGCCAGCAGCTTGACGGCAGATAACTATGGCTACACCTTC. Full variable domain (rest looked up from reference TRBV5-1 and TRBJ1-2): KAGVTQTPRYLIKTRGQQVTLSCSPISGHRSVSWYQQTPGQGLQFLFEYFSETQRNKGNFPGRFSGRQFSNSRSEMNVSTLELGDSALYLCASSLTADNYGYTFGSGTRLTVV.

This clonotype was counted at least ten times. The chain joins TRBV29-1 to TRBJ1-4, with 9 bases fitting TRBD1. There are 13 residues in the CDR3. Trimming at V came to 6 bases and at J to 6 bases, leaving 5 bases not matched to a gene. Germline values: CDR1 SQVTM, CDR2 ANQGSEA. CDR3 bases: TGCAGCGTCCGACAGGGGGTTTATGAAAAACTGTTTTTT. Translation: CSVRQGVYEKLFF.

V is TRBV18 and J is TRBJ2-1; 7 nucleotides line up with TRBD1. CDR3 length equals 16 residues. The V gene's germline CDR1 is KGHSH and CDR2 LQKENI. The ends lost 3 bases at V and 5 bases at J; junction bases unmatched: 10. CDR3 region: CASSPLLGQENNEQFF. Written as DNA, the CDR3 is TGTGCCAGCTCACCCCTGCTCGGACAGGAGAACAATGAGCAGTTCTTC. The entire variable domain, with the rest obtained from reference TRBV18 and TRBJ2-1, is as follows: NAGVMQNPRHLVRRRGQEARLRCSPMKGHSHVYWYRQLPEEGLKFMVYLQKENIIDESGMPKERFSAEFPKEGPSILRIQQVVRGDSAAYFCASSPLLGQENNEQFFGPGTRLTVL.

This clonotype was detected many times. The gene calls are TRBV29-1 and TRBJ2-5, with D hard to call. V was shortened by 4 bases and J by 4 bases, with 13 bases between the two germline ends. The length of the CDR3 is 13 residues. Per germline, CDR1 SQVTM and CDR2 ANQGSEA. CDR3: CSVVRLMGETQYF. CDR3 DNA sequence: TGCAGCGTTGTTCGGCTAATGGGAGAGACCCAGTACTTC.

This clonotype occurred many times. CDR3 in amino acids: CAISDSQRRNEQFF. In DNA form, the CDR3 reads TGTGCCATCAGTGATTCCCAACGGAGGAATGAGCAGTTCTTC. This chain links TRBV10-3 with TRBJ2-1; TRBD2 might be the D (5 bases). This CDR3 spans 14 amino acids. V dropped 3 bases and J dropped 7 bases, with 13 bases sitting between them. From germline, CDR1 is ENHRY and CDR2 SYGVKD.